The 25 T cell receptor beta chains listed next were all sequenced from one sample in a study of T cell responses to AZD1222 COVID-19 vaccine. Clones were sequenced by immunoSEQ multiplex PCR, and TCRdb holds only the in-frame ones, with some missing. Seen here are some 110,000 clones, 75% to 90% observed once, and the top ten hold about 7.1%. The input for sequencing was peripheral blood, taken 28 days after the second AZD1222 dose. These receptors all come from an adult who received the AZD1222 COVID-19 vaccine.

V usage is TRBV12-5 and J usage is TRBJ2-7; TRBD1 aligns across 9 bases. The CDR3 extends over 18 amino acids. The V segment lost 7 bases and the J segment 2 bases; nucleotides outside the gene matches: 18. Germline V lookup: CDR1 LGHNT, CDR2 FRNRAP. The CDR3 region has the DNA TGTGCTAGTGCCCGTGGACAGGGGCCACCAGGGGCAACCTACGAGCAGTACTTC. Translation: CASARGQGPPGATYEQYF.

This clone was observed a handful of times. This chain uses TRBV5-8 with TRBJ2-7; D is undetermined. CDR1 is SGHTS and CDR2 is YDEGEE in the germline V gene. The germline V and J ends were trimmed by 0 bases and 0 bases, with 19 bases remaining between them. This CDR3 spans 18 amino acids. The CDR3 spells CASSLAGVRRQYSYEQYF. CDR3 in DNA: TGTGCCAGCAGCTTGGCCGGCGTGAGACGGCAGTACTCCTACGAGCAGTACTTC.

The genes are TRBV10-2 and TRBJ2-1; no definite D call. CDR1 and CDR2 (germline): WSHSY, SAAADI. CDR3 length: 13 residues. V was clipped by 2 bases and J by 7 bases, with 9 bases between them. The CDR3 spells CASSELVRNEQFF. The CDR3, as DNA: TGCGCCAGCAGTGAGCTTGTTAGGAATGAGCAGTTCTTC.

This clone was counted only a few times. The V gene is TRBV24-1, the J gene TRBJ2-7; no firm D call. The CDR3 length is 14 residues. With 4 bases removed from V and 0 bases from J, the gap between germline ends came to 9 bases. The germline CDR1 and CDR2 sequences are KGHDR and SFDVKD. The CDR3 coding sequence is TGTGCCACCAGTGAAAGAGTCCCCTCCTACGAGCAGTACTTC. Amino acids: CATSERVPSYEQYF.

The chain combines TRBV18 with TRBJ2-7; possible D gene TRBD1, 5 bases. CDR3 length equals 14 residues. Germline V CDR1 and CDR2: KGHSH, LQKENI. Trimming cost V 4 bases and J 0 bases, with 10 bases left between them. For the CDR3, the DNA is TGTGCCAGCTCACAACAGGAGAGCTCCTACGAGCAGTACTTC. This codes for CASSQQESSYEQYF.

The J gene is TRBJ2-6, the V gene TRBV7-3; unclear D gene. The CDR3 is 14 residues long. V gave up 3 bases and J gave up 1 base, with 4 bases separating them. The germline V gene encodes CDR1 SGHTA and CDR2 FQGTGA. In nucleotides, the CDR3 is TGTGCCAGCAGCTTCAGGTCTGGGGCCAACGTCCTGACTTTC. This translates into CASSFRSGANVLTF. Filled out from reference TRBV7-3 and TRBJ2-6, the complete variable domain reads GAGVSQTPSNKVTEKGKYVELRCDPISGHTALYWYRQSLGQGPEFLIYFQGTGAADDSGLPNDRFFAVRPEGSVSTLKIQRTERGDSAVYLCASSFRSGANVLTFGAGSRLTVL.

V usage is TRBV7-9 and J usage is TRBJ1-1; TRBD1 matches 7 bases. V lost 3 bases to trimming and J lost 5 bases; unmatched junction nucleotides: 9. Per germline, CDR1 SEHNR and CDR2 FQNEAQ (reference sequence). CDR3 length: 15 residues. CDR3 DNA sequence: TGTGCCAGCAGCTTCCTAACAGGGGAGAGGACTGAAGCTTTCTTT. It is translated as CASSFLTGERTEAFF.

The chain combines TRBV11-2 with TRBJ2-7; D remains unclear. Germline V gives CDR1 SGHAT, CDR2 FQNNGV. V was trimmed by 2 bases and J by 6 bases, leaving 5 bases between them. The CDR3 consists of 11 residues. Written as DNA, the CDR3 is TGTGCCAGCAGCTTAAAGGGCGAGCAGTACTTC. It is translated as CASSLKGEQYF. Based on the CDR3 plus reference TRBV11-2 and TRBJ2-7, the full variable domain is EAGVAQSPRYKIIEKRQSVAFWCNPISGHATLYWYQQILGQGPKLLIQFQNNGVVDDSQLPKDRFSAERLKGVDSTLKIQPAKLEDSAVYLCASSLKGEQYFGPGTRLTVT.

J is TRBJ2-5 and V is TRBV18; 7 bases map to TRBD1. The CDR3 consists of 14 residues. After removal of 6 bases from V and 4 bases from J, the junction contained 8 bases not matched to a gene. CDR1 and CDR2 (germline): KGHSH, LQKENI. The CDR3 DNA sequence: TGTGCCAGCTCGGTCGGACAGGACGGAGAGACCCAGTACTTC. Its translation: CASSVGQDGETQYF.

The V and J genes are TRBV7-9 and TRBJ1-4; the D gene is possibly TRBD1 (5 bases). V was trimmed by 2 bases and J by 6 bases, leaving 13 bases between them. This CDR3 has 15 residues. Germline assignment: CDR1 SEHNR and CDR2 FQNEAQ (reference sequence). CDR3 DNA: TGTGCCAGCAGCTTATCTCAGGGAGGAGATGAAAAACTGTTTTTT. Translating it yields CASSLSQGGDEKLFF.

The chain combines TRBV19 with TRBJ2-7; 7 nucleotides align to TRBD2. The trim removed 7 bases at V and 4 bases at J, leaving 7 bases unmatched. The V gene's germline CDR1 is LNHDA and CDR2 SQIVND (reference sequence). The CDR3 consists of 13 residues. The CDR3 loop is CASTPGGRYEQYF. Written as DNA, the CDR3 is TGTGCCAGTACCCCCGGGGGGAGGTACGAGCAGTACTTC.

The chain couples TRBV5-6 to TRBJ2-1; D is uncertain. Germline loops: CDR1 SGHDT, CDR2 YYEEEE. The V end lost 1 base, the J end lost 0 bases, and 14 bases lay between the germline ends. This CDR3 contains 17 residues. The CDR3 here is CASSLRYFSNSYNEQFF. The CDR3 DNA follows: TGTGCCAGCAGCTTGCGTTACTTCTCTAACTCCTACAATGAGCAGTTCTTC.

The chain carries TRBV11-3 and TRBJ2-1; D may be TRBD1 or TRBD2 (6 bases each). Germline V gene sequence: CDR1 SGHNT, CDR2 YENEEA. Trimming took off 2 bases at V and 0 bases at J, with 8 bases between the two ends. The CDR3 loop spans 15 amino acids. As DNA, the CDR3 is TGTGCCAGCAGCTTAAGGGGGGACTCCTACAATGAGCAGTTCTTC. It encodes CASSLRGDSYNEQFF.

V usage is TRBV12-3 or TRBV12-4 and J usage is TRBJ1-2; no clear D. This CDR3 contains 12 residues. V lost 6 bases and J 6 bases, leaving 11 bases between the germline ends. CDR3 in amino acids: CASSLAADGYTF. The CDR3 region has the DNA TGTGCCAGCAGCCTCGCCGCGGATGGCTACACCTTC.

This chain uses TRBV28 with TRBJ2-7; D gene ambiguous. V lost 6 bases and J 7 bases, leaving 10 bases between the germline ends. Germline loops: CDR1 MDHEN, CDR2 SYDVKM. This CDR3 has 11 residues. The CDR3 DNA reads as TGTGCCAGCAGGTTAGCTGAAGAGCAGTACTTC. Translation gives CASRLAEEQYF.

This rearrangement joins TRBV4-3 to TRBJ2-3, with TRBD1 identical over 7 bases. Losses at the gene ends were 5 bases for V and 4 bases for J; bases not matched to a gene: 6. The CDR3 totals 14 residues. Germline lookup yields CDR1 LGHNA and CDR2 YSLEER. The CDR3 loop is CASSDVGGPDTQYF. CDR3 DNA sequence: TGCGCCAGCAGCGACGTAGGGGGCCCAGATACGCAGTATTTT.

V and J are TRBV24-1 and TRBJ1-1; D gene unclear. Between the trimmed V and J ends, which lost 3 bases and 10 bases, there was a span of 14 bases. Germline lookup yields CDR1 KGHDR and CDR2 SFDVKD. The CDR3 extends over 13 amino acids. CDR3 amino acids: CATSDPRGRGAFF. The CDR3 DNA is TGTGCCACCAGTGATCCCAGAGGGCGCGGAGCTTTCTTT.

The genes are TRBV5-1 and TRBJ1-2, with a weak D call TRBD1 (5 bases). The CDR3 runs to 12 residues. The germline gives CDR1 SGHRS, CDR2 YFSETQ. V lost 3 bases, J lost 8 bases, and 11 bases lay in between. The CDR3 sequence: CASSWDRLGYTF. DNA of the CDR3: TGCGCCAGCAGCTGGGACCGGCTAGGCTACACCTTC.

The rearrangement uses TRBV19 and TRBJ1-5, with D possibly being TRBD1 (5 bases). Deletions cut 1 base from V and 9 bases from J, with 13 bases between. The germline gives CDR1 LNHDA, CDR2 SQIVND (reference sequence). The CDR3 has 14 residues. The chain's CDR3 is CASSIGGPLRPQHF. The CDR3 DNA reads TGTGCCAGTAGTATAGGGGGCCCGCTGAGGCCCCAGCATTTT.

This clone occurred once. The rearrangement joins TRBV30 to TRBJ2-3; D possibly uses TRBD1 or TRBD2 (5 bases each). V was trimmed by 6 bases and J by 0 bases, leaving 19 bases between them. The CDR3 totals 16 residues. Looked up from germline, CDR1 is GTSNPN and CDR2 is SVGIG (reference sequence). CDR3 in amino acids: CACGDGGPPSTDTQYF. DNA of the CDR3: TGTGCCTGTGGGGACGGAGGCCCCCCTAGCACAGATACGCAGTATTTT.

In its sample, this clone was seen once. The V and J genes are TRBV14 and TRBJ1-1; D may be TRBD1 (5 bases). Trimming pared 0 bases from V and 0 bases from J, leaving 11 bases between. CDR1 is SGHDN and CDR2 is FVKESK in the germline V gene. This CDR3 spans 16 amino acids. CDR3 residues: CASSQDIGRVNTEAFF. The CDR3 DNA reads as TGTGCCAGCAGCCAAGATATCGGCAGGGTGAACACTGAAGCTTTCTTT.

The chain employs TRBV6-5 and TRBJ1-1; possibly TRBD1 for D (5 bases). The CDR3 is 11 amino acids. Germline CDR1 reads MNHEY; CDR2 reads SVGAGI. V was cut by 6 bases and J by 10 bases, with 12 bases left in between. The CDR3 nucleotides are TGTGCCAGCAGAGGACTCGACAGAGCTTTCTTT. Protein product: CASRGLDRAFF.

The chain joins TRBV29-1 to TRBJ2-5; no firm D call. The CDR3 is made up of 15 amino acids. Germline CDR1 SQVTM, CDR2 ANQGSEA. Trimming left V 3 bases short and J 4 bases short, with 18 bases between. CDR3 region: CSVDPWAPGRETQYF. CDR3 DNA sequence: TGCAGCGTTGACCCCTGGGCCCCTGGTCGAGAGACCCAGTACTTC. Full variable domain (rest looked up from reference TRBV29-1 and TRBJ2-5): SAVISQKPSRDICQRGTSLTIQCQVDSQVTMMFWYRQQPGQSLTLIATANQGSEATYESGFVIDKFPISRPNLTFSTLTVSNMSPEDSSIYLCSVDPWAPGRETQYFGPGTRLLVL.

This chain links TRBV19 with TRBJ2-7; the D call may be TRBD1 or TRBD2 (5 bases each). CDR1 is LNHDA and CDR2 is SQIVND in the germline V gene (reference sequence). The CDR3 length is 16 residues. The V and J ends lost 4 bases and 4 bases respectively, with 20 bases between them. CDR3 coding DNA: TGTGCCAGTAGTACGAGGGGAAGAGGGTCTAGTTACGAGCAGTACTTC. It is translated as CASSTRGRGSSYEQYF.

The chain recombines TRBV18 with TRBJ2-4, with no clear D. The CDR3 spans 18 residues. CDR1 and CDR2 from the germline V gene are KGHSH and LQKENI. V was shortened by 0 bases and J by 0 bases, with 15 bases between the two germline ends. The CDR3 here is CASSPPFPDALAKNIQYF. The CDR3, as DNA: TGTGCCAGCTCACCACCGTTCCCTGACGCTTTAGCCAAAAACATTCAGTACTTC.